The clone carrying this TCR beta chain is a singleton in its sample. TCRdb keeps only in-frame clones here, not all; method: immunoSEQ multiplex PCR. The data hold tens of thousands of clones, with 70% to 90% observed a single time. The data were obtained in a study of control samples from healthy donors and cancer patients. Germline assignment: CDR1 SGHAT and CDR2 FQNNGV. V gave up 2 bases and J gave up 0 bases, with 14 bases separating them. The CDR3 has 17 amino acids. Input material: blood. This sequence originates from a woman aged 50 to 60 in good health. The chain joins TRBV11-2 to TRBJ1-3; D not certain. DNA of the CDR3: TGTGCCAGCAGCTTAAGTTCCCGTCCCCACTCTGGAAACACCATATATTTT. Protein sequence: CASSLSSRPHSGNTIYF.